This T cell receptor (beta chain) emerged from a study of T-cell memory formation after mild COVID-19. At the level of the study: The study found TCR clusters largely donor specific.

Overall study results and limits: Clones that contracted from day 15 to 85 had balanced CD4/CD8; later expanders were CD4+ biased.

This clonotype was detected a few times. Its matching antigen is unknown. TCRdb redid the calling of the 5' RACE reads with MiXCR, one entry per CDR3 protein. The data contain 75,000 to 95,000 distinct CDR3 sequences, more than 13% of them singletons. Germline-derived CDR1 and CDR2 are SGHRS and YFSETQ. The CDR3 totals 13 residues. V lost 4 bases, J lost 3 bases, and 3 bases stayed unmatched. The receptor was isolated from a man aged 18 to 35 who had mild COVID-19 (a few samples of this study predate the infection). Cell type and time point are not known. The chain couples TRBV5-1 to TRBJ1-1; 7 bases fit TRBD1. Sample: PBMCs or a T cell subset sorted from them (not recorded which). The CDR3 DNA sequence: TGCGCCAGCAGCAAGGGACAGCACACTGAAGCTTTCTTT. It codes for CASSKGQHTEAFF.